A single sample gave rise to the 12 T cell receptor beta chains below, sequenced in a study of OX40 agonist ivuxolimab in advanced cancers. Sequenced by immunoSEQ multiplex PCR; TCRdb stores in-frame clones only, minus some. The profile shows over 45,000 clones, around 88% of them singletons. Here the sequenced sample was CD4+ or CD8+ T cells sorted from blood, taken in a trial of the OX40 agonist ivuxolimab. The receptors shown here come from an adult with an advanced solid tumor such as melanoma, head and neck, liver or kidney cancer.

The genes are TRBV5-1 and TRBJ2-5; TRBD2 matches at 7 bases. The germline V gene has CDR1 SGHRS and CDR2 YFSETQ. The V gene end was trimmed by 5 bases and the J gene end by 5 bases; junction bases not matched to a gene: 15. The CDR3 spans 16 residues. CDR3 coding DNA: TGCGCCAGCAGAGGTACTAGCGAGGTTAGGTACGAGACCCAGTACTTC. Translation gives CASRGTSEVRYETQYF.

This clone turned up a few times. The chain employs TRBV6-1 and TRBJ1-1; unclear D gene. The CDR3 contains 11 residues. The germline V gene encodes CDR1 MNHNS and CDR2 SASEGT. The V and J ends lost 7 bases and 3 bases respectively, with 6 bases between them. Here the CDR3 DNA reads TGTGCCAGCAAATGGGACACTGAAGCTTTCTTT. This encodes CASKWDTEAFF.

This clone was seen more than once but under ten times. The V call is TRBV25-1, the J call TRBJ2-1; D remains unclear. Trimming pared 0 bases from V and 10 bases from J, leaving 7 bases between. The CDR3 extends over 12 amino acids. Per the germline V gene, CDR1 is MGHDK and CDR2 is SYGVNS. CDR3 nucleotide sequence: TGTGCCAGCAGTGAATACGGGCCCGAGCAGTTCTTC. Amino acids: CASSEYGPEQFF.

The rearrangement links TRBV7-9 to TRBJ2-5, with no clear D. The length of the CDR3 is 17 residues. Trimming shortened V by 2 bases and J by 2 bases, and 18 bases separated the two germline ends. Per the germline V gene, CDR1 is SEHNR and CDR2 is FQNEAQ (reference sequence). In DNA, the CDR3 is TGTGCCAGCAGCTTATATTTCTCGTCCAATAGTCAAGAGACCCAGTACTTC. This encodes CASSLYFSSNSQETQYF.

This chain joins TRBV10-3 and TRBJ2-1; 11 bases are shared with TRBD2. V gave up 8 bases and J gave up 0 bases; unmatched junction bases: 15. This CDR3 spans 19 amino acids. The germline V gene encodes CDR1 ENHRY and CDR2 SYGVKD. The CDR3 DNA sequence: TGTGCCATCGGGACTCTAGCGGGAGGCACCTCAAGCTCCTACAATGAGCAGTTCTTC. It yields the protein CAIGTLAGGTSSSYNEQFF.

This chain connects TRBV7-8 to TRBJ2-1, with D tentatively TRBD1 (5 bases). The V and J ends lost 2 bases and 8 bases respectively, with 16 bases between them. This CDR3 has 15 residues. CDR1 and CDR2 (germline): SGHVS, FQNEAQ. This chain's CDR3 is CASSLQGLPSDEQFF. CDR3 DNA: TGTGCCAGCAGCTTACAGGGTCTACCCTCCGATGAGCAGTTCTTC.

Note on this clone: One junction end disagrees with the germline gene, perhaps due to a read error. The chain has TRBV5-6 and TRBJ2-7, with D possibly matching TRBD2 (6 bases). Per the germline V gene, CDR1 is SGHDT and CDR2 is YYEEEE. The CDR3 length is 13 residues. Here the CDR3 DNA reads TGTGCCAGCAGCCTGGTCTCTCTTAGCGGTGTAACCTTC. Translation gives CASSLVSLSGVTF.

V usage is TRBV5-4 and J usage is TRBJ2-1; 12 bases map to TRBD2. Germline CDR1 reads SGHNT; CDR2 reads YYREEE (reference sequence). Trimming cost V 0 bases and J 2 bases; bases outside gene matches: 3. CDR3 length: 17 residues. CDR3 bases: TGTGCCAGCAGCTTGGATCTAGCGGGAGGGCCCTACAATGAGCAGTTCTTC. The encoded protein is CASSLDLAGGPYNEQFF.

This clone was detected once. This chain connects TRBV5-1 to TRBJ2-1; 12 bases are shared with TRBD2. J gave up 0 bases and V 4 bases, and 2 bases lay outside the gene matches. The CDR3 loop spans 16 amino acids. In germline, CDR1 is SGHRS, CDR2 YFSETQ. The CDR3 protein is CASSGLAGSSYNEQFF. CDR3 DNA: TGCGCCAGCAGCGGACTAGCGGGGAGCTCCTACAATGAGCAGTTCTTC.

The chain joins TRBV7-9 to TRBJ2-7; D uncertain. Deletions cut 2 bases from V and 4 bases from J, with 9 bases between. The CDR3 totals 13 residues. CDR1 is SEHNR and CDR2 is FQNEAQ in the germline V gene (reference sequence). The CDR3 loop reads CASSLSNGYEQYF. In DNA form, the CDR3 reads TGTGCCAGCAGCTTATCTAACGGATACGAGCAGTACTTC. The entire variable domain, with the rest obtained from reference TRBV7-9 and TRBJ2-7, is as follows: DTGVSQNPRHKITKRGQNVTFRCDPISEHNRLYWYRQTLGQGPEFLTYFQNEAQLEKSRLLSDRFSAERPKGSFSTLEIQRTEQGDSAMYLCASSLSNGYEQYFGPGTRLTVT.

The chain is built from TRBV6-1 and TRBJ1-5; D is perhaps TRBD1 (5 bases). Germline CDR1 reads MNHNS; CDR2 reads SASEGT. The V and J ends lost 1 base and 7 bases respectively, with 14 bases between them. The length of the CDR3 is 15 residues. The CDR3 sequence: CASSEEWQGSQPQHF. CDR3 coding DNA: TGTGCCAGCAGTGAAGAGTGGCAGGGAAGCCAGCCCCAGCATTTT.

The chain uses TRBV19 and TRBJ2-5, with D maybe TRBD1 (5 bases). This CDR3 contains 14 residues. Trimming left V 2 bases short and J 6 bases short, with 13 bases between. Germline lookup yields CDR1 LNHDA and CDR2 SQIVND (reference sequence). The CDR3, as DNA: TGTGCCAGTAGTATATTCGCAGGGTCCCAGACCCAGTACTTC. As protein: CASSIFAGSQTQYF.